This T cell receptor beta chain is from a study of identical twins. Only one count was recorded for this clonotype. This may stem from a read error, because a much larger clone lies one nucleotide away. One entry per CDR3 protein results from TCRdb running MiXCR on the 5' RACE reads. This sample has 1,800,000 or so distinct CDR3 sequences; roughly a third occur once, and the top ten carry about 0.3%. CDR1 is SSHAT, CDR2 FNYEAQ, per germline (reference sequence). This CDR3 region has 15 residues. V lost 5 bases and J 7 bases, leaving 21 bases between the germline ends. This chain joins TRBV7-7 and TRBJ2-7; TRBD1 is a possible D gene (6 bases). The clonotype originates from a newborn girl in good health. The sample comprised cord blood. The CDR3 loop is CASSQTGSSYNEQYF. CDR3 coding DNA: TGTGCCAGCAGCCAGACAGGTAGCTCCTACAATGAGCAGTACTTC.